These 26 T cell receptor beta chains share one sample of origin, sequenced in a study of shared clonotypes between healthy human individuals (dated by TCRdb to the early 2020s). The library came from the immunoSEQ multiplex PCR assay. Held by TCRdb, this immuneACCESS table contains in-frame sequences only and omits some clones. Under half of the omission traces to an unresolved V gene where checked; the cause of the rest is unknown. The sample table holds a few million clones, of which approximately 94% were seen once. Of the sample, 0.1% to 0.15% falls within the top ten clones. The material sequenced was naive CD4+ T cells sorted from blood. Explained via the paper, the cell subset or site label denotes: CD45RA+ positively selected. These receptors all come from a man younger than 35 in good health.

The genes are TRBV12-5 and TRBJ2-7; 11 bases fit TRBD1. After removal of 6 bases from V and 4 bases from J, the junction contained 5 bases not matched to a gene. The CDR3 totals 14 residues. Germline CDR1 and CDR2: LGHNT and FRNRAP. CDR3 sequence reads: CASGTGQGAYEQYF. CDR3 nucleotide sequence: TGTGCTAGTGGGACTGGACAGGGGGCTTACGAGCAGTACTTC.

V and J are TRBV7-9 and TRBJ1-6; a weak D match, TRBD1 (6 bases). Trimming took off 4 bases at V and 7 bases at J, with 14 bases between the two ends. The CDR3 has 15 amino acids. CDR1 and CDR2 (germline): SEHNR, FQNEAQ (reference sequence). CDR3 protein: CASSSEGGRNSPLHF. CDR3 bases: TGTGCCAGCAGCTCTGAGGGGGGGCGGAATTCACCCCTCCACTTT. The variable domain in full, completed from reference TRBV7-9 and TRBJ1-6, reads DTGVSQNPRHKITKRGQNVTFRCDPISEHNRLYWYRQTLGQGPEFLTYFQNEAQLEKSRLLSDRFSAERPKGSFSTLEIQRTEQGDSAMYLCASSSEGGRNSPLHFGNGTRLTVT.

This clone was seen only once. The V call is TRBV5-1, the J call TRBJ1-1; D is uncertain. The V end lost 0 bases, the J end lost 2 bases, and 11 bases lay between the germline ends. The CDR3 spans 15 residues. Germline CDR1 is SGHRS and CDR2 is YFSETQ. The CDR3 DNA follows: TGCGCCAGCAGCTTGGCCTCGGCAGCAAACACTGAAGCTTTCTTT. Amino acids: CASSLASAANTEAFF.

The CDR3 sequence is CATSREGDRFELFF. In DNA form, the CDR3 reads TGTGCCACCAGCAGGGAAGGGGACAGGTTCGAGCTGTTTTTT. The chain joins TRBV15 to TRBJ2-2; TRBD1 matches at 8 bases. The V gene end was trimmed by 3 bases and the J gene end by 11 bases; junction bases not matched to a gene: 8. CDR3 length equals 14 residues. Per the germline V gene, CDR1 is LNHNV and CDR2 is YYDKDF (reference sequence).

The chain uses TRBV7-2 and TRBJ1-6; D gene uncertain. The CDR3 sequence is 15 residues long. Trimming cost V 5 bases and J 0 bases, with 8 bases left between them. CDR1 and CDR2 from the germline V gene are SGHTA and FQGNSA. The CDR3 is CASSQRSSYNSPLHF. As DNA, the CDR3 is TGTGCCAGCAGCCAGCGCAGCTCCTATAATTCACCCCTCCACTTT.

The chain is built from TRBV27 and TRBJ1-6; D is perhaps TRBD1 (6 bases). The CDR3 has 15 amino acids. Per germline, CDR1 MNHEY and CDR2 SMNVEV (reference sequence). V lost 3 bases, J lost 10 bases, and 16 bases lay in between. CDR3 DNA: TGTGCCAGCAGTTTGGGGGCAGGGGTGGACTCACCCCTCCACTTT. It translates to CASSLGAGVDSPLHF.

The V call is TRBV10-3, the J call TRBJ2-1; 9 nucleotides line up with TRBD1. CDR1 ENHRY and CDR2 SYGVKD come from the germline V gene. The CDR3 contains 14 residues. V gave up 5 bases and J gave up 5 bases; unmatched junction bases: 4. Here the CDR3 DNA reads TGTGCCATCAGTAAGGGACAGGGAAACAATGAGCAGTTCTTC. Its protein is CAISKGQGNNEQFF.

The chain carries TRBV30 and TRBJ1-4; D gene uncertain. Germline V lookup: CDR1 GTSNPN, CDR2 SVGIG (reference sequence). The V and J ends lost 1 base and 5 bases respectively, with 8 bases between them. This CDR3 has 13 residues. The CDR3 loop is CAWSAPMNEKLFF. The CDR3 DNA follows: TGTGCCTGGAGTGCCCCGATGAATGAAAAACTGTTTTTT.

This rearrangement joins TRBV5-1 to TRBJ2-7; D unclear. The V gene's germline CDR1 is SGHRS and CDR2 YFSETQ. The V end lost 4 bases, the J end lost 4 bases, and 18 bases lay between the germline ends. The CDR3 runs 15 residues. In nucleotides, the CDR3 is TGCGCCAGCAGCATCTCAAGTGGGCTAAGGTACGAGCAGTACTTC. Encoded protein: CASSISSGLRYEQYF.

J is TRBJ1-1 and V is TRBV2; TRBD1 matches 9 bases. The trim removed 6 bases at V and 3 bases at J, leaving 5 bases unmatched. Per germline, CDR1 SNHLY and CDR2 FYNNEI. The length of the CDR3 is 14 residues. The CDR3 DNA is TGTGCCAGCAGACGGGACAGGGATTACACTGAAGCTTTCTTT. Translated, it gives CASRRDRDYTEAFF.

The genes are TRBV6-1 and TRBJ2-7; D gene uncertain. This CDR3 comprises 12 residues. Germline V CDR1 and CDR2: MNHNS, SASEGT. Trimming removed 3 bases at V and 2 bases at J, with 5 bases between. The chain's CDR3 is CASSDLAYEQYF. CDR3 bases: TGTGCCAGCAGTGATTTGGCCTACGAGCAGTACTTC.

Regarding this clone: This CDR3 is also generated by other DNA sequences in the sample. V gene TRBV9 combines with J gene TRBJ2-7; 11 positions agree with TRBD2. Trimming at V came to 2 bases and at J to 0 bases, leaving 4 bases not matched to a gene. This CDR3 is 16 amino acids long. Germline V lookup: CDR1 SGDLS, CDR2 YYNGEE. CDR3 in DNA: TGTGCCAGCAGCGTCGGACTAGCGGGTTCCTCCTACGAGCAGTACTTC. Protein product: CASSVGLAGSSYEQYF.

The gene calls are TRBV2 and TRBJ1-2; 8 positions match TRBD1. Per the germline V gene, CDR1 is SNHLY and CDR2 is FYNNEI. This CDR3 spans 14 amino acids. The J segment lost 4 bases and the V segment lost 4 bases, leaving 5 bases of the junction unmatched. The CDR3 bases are TGTGCCAGCAGTGGGGCAGGGGGCCTCTATGGCTACACCTTC. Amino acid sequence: CASSGAGGLYGYTF.

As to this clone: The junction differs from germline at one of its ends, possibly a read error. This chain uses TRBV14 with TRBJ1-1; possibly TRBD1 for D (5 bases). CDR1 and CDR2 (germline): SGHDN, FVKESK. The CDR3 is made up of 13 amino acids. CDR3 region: CASSQGRNAEAFF. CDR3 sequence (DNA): TGTGCCAGCAGCCAGGGACGGAACGCTGAAGCTTTCTTT.

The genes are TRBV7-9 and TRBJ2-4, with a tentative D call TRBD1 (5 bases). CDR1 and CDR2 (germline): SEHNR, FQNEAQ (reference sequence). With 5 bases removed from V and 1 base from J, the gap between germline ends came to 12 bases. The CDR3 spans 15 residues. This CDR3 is CASSQGSQAKNIQYF. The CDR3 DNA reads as TGTGCCAGCAGCCAGGGCTCCCAGGCCAAAAACATTCAGTACTTC.

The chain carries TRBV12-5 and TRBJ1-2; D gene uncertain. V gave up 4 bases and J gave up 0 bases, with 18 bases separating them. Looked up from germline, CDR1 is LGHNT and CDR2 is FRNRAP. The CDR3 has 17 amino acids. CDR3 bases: TGTGCTAGTGGTTCCTTCCAATACTCGAGAGCTAACTATGGCTACACCTTC. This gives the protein CASGSFQYSRANYGYTF.

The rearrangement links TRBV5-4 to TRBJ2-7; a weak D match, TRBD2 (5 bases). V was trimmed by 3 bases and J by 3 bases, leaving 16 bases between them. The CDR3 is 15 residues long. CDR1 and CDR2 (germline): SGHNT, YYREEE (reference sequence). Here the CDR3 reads CASSSEGPLDYEQYF. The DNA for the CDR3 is TGTGCCAGCAGCTCAGAGGGCCCTTTGGACTACGAGCAGTACTTC. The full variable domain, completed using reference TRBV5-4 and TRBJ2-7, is ETGVTQSPTHLIKTRGQQVTLRCSSQSGHNTVSWYQQALGQGPQFIFQYYREEENGRGNFPPRFSGLQFPNYSSELNVNALELDDSALYLCASSSEGPLDYEQYFGPGTRLTVT.

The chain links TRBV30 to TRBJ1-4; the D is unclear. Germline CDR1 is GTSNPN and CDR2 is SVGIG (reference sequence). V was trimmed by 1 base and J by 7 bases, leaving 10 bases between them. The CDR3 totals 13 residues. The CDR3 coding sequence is TGTGCCTGGAGTGCGCTAGAGAGTGAAAAACTGTTTTTT. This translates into CAWSALESEKLFF.

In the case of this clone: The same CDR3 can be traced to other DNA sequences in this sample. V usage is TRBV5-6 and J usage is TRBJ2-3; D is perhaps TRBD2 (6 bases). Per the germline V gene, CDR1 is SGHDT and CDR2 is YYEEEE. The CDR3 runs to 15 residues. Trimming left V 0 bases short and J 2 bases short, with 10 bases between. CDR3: CASSLVGGSTDTQYF. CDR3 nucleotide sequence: TGTGCCAGCAGCTTGGTCGGGGGATCCACAGATACGCAGTATTTT.

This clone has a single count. The CDR3 nucleotides are TGTGCCAGCAGTCCTTCTTGGGACTACTATGGCTACACCTTC. Its protein is CASSPSWDYYGYTF. V and J are TRBV6-5 and TRBJ1-2; D might be TRBD1 (5 bases). Trimming pared 5 bases from V and 3 bases from J, leaving 13 bases between. CDR1 and CDR2 (germline): MNHEY, SVGAGI. The CDR3 totals 14 residues.

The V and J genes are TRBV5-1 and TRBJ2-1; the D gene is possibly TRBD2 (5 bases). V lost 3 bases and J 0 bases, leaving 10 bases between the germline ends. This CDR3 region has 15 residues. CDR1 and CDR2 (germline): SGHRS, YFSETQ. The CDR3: CASSSDLPSYNEQFF. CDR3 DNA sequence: TGCGCCAGCAGCTCGGACTTGCCCTCCTACAATGAGCAGTTCTTC.

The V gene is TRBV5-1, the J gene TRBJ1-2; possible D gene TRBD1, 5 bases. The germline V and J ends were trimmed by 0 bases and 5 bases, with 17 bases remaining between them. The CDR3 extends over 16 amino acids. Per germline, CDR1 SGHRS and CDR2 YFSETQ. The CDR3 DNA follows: TGCGCCAGCAGCTTGGACAGAGCGGGACTCCTGTATGGCTACACCTTC. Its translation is CASSLDRAGLLYGYTF.

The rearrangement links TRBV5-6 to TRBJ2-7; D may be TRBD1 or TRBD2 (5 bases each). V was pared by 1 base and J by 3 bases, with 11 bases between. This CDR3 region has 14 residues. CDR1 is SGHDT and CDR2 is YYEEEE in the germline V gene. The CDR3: CASSLFRDGYEQYF. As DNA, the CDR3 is TGTGCCAGCAGCTTGTTTCGGGACGGCTACGAGCAGTACTTC.

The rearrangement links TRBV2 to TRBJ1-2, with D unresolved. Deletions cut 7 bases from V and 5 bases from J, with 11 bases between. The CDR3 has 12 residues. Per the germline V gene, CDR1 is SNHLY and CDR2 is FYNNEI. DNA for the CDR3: TGTGCCAGCACTGAGACAATTTATGGCTACACCTTC. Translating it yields CASTETIYGYTF. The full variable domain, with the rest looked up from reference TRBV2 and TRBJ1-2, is EPEVTQTPSHQVTQMGQEVILRCVPISNHLYFYWYRQILGQKVEFLVSFYNNEISEKSEIFDDQFSVERPDGSNFTLKIRSTKLEDSAMYFCASTETIYGYTFGSGTRLTVV.

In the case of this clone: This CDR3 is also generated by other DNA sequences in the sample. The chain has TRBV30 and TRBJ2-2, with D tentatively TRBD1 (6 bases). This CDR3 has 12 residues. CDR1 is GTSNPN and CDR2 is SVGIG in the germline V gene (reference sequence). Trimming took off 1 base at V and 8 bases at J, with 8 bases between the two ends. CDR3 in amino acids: CAWSAGTGELFF. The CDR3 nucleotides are TGTGCCTGGAGTGCGGGGACAGGGGAGCTGTTTTTT.

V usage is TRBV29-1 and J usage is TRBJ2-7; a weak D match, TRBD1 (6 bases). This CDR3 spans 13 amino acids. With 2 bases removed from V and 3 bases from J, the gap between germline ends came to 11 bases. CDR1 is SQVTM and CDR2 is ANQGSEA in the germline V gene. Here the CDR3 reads CSVEPTGYYEQYF. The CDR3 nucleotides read TGCAGCGTTGAACCGACAGGCTACTACGAGCAGTACTTC.